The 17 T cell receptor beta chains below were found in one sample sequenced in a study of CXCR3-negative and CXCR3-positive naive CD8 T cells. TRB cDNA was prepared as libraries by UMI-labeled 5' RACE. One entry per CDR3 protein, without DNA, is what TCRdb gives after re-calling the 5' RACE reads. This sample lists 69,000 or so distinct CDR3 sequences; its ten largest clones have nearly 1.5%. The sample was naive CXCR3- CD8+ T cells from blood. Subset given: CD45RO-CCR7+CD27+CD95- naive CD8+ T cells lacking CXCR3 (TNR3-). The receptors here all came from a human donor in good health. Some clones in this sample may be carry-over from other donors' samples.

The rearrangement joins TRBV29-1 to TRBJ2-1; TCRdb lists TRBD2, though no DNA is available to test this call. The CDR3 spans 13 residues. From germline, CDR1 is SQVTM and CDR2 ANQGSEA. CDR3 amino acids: CSVNLAGEEEQFF.

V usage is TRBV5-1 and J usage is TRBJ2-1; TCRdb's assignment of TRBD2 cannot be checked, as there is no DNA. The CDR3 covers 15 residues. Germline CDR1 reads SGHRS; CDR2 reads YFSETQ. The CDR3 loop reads CASSEGLTTYNEQFF.

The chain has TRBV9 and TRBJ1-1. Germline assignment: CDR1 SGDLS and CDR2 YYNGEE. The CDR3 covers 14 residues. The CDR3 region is CASSVARLRREAFF.

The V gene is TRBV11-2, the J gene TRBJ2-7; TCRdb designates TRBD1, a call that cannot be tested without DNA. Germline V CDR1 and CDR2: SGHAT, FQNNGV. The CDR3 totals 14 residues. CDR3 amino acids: CASSFGTGTYEQYF.

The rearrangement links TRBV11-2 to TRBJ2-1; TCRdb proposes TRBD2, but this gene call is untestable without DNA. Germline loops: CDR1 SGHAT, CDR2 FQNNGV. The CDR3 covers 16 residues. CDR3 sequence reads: CASSLVPAGASNEQFF. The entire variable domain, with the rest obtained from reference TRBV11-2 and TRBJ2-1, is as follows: EAGVAQSPRYKIIEKRQSVAFWCNPISGHATLYWYQQILGQGPKLLIQFQNNGVVDDSQLPKDRFSAERLKGVDSTLKIQPAKLEDSAVYLCASSLVPAGASNEQFFGPGTRLTVL.

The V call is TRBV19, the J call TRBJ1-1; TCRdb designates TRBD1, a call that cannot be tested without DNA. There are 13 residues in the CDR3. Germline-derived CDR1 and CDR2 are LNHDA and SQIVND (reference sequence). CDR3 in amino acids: CASSLGPGTEAFF. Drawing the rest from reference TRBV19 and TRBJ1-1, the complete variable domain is DGGITQSPKYLFRKEGQNVTLSCEQNLNHDAMYWYRQDPGQGLRLIYYSQIVNDFQKGDIAEGYSVSREKKESFPLTVTSAQKNPTAFYLCASSLGPGTEAFFGQGTRLTVV.

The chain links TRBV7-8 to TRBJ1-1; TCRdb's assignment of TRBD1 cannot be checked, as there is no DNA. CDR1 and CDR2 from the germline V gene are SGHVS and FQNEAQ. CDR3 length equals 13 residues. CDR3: CASSLAPGTEAFF.

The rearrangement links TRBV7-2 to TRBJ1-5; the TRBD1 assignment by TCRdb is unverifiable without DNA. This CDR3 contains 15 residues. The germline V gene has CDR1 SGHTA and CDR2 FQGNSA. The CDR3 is CASSLGSGAQGPQHF.

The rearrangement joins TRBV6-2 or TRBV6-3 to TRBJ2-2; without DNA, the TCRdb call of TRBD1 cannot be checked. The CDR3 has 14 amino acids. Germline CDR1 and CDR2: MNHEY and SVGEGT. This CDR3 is CASSSPWATGELFF.

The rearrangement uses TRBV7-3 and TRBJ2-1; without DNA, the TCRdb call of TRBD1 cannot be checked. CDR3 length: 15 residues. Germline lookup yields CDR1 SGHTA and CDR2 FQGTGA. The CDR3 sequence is CASSSAGQGYNEQFF. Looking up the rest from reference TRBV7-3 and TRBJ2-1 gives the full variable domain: GAGVSQTPSNKVTEKGKYVELRCDPISGHTALYWYRQSLGQGPEFLIYFQGTGAADDSGLPNDRFFAVRPEGSVSTLKIQRTERGDSAVYLCASSSAGQGYNEQFFGPGTRLTVL.

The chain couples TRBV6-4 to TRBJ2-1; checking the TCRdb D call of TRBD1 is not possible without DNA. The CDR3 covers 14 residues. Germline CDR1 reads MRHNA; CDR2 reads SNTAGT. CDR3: CASSDLGGYNEQFF.

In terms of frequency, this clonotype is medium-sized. This CDR3 reads CASSQDWGTNQPQHF. V gene TRBV4-3 combines with J gene TRBJ1-5. The CDR3 totals 15 residues. The germline gives CDR1 LGHNA, CDR2 YSLEER.

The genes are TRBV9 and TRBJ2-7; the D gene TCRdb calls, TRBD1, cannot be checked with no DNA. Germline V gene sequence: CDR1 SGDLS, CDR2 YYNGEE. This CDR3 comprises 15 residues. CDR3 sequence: CASSPTSGFSYEQYF.

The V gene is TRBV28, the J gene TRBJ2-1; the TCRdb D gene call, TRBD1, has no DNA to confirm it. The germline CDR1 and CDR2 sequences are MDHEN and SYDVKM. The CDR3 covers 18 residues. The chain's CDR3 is CASSLFTTGGGSYNEQFF.

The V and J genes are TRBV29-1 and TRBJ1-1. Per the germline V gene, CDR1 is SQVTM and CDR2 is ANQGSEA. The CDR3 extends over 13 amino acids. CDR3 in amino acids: CSVDGGLNTEAFF.

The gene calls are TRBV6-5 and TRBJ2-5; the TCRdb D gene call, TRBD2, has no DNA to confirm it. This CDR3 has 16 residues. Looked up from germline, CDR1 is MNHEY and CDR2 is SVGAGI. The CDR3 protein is CASSPPTSGYQETQYF.

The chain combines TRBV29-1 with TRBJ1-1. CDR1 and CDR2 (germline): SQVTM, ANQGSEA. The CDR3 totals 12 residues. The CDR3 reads CSVETVNTEAFF.